What follows are 5 T cell receptor beta chains derived from one specimen sequenced in a study of blood T cell repertoires in COVID-19. Produced via immunoSEQ multiplex PCR; TCRdb's table is partial and in-frame only. The sample has 150,000 or so clones; 86% are singletons. Sequencing was carried out using peripheral blood. These receptors came from a man between 60 and 70 years old with acute or convalescent COVID-19.

This chain connects TRBV7-9 to TRBJ2-7; D not certain. CDR1 is SEHNR, CDR2 FQNEAQ, per germline (reference sequence). V lost 5 bases to trimming and J lost 6 bases, with 11 bases between them. The CDR3 contains 12 residues. CDR3 nucleotides: TGTGCCAGCAGCCCTGCCGGTGGCGAGCAGTACTTC. This sequence encodes CASSPAGGEQYF.

The rearrangement links TRBV7-8 to TRBJ2-3; 7 bases agree with TRBD1. Per the germline V gene, CDR1 is SGHVS and CDR2 is FQNEAQ. V gave up 5 bases and J gave up 8 bases; unmatched junction bases: 10. The CDR3 runs to 14 residues. The CDR3, as DNA: TGTGCCAGCAGCCCAGGGGACAGCTTGGGTACGCAGTATTTT. Protein: CASSPGDSLGTQYF.

This clone was seen more than once but under ten times. The genes are TRBV7-9 and TRBJ2-7; D is unclear. Germline V lookup: CDR1 SEHNR, CDR2 FQNEAQ (reference sequence). The CDR3 runs 12 residues. V was trimmed by 3 bases and J by 3 bases, leaving 6 bases between them. CDR3 sequence: CASSLHNYEQYF. For the CDR3, the DNA is TGTGCCAGCAGCTTGCACAACTACGAGCAGTACTTC.

V usage is TRBV7-8 and J usage is TRBJ2-2, with D perhaps TRBD2 (5 bases). The CDR3 is 17 amino acids. V was cut by 5 bases and J by 0 bases, with 16 bases left in between. Germline V CDR1 and CDR2: SGHVS, FQNEAQ. This CDR3 reads CASSPRPGFTNTGELFF. CDR3 nucleotides: TGTGCCAGCAGCCCCCGACCGGGGTTTACGAACACCGGGGAGCTGTTTTTT.

This chain joins TRBV28 and TRBJ1-2, with D unclear. Germline V gene lookup returns CDR1 MDHEN and CDR2 SYDVKM. The length of the CDR3 is 13 residues. The V gene lost 10 bases and the J gene lost 4 bases, with 16 bases spanning the gap. The DNA of the CDR3 is TGTGCCACCTCAGAACGGGGTCTCTATGGCTACACCTTC. It yields the protein CATSERGLYGYTF.